The present entry profiles one T cell receptor (beta chain) with its context. Its antigen is undetermined. These data belong to a study of shared clonotypes between healthy human individuals. Whole-study results and caveats: The four-donor shared clonotypes exceeded non-shared clonotypes in generation probability, with non-shared ones scoring lower. Larger estimated richness was generally recorded for naive subsets relative to memory subsets.

Naive CD8 cells lacked CD45RO and underwent positive selection for CCR7, leaving out terminally differentiated effector memory CD45RA+ cells. Repertoires were generated with immunoSEQ multiplex PCR, while TCRdb's copy carries only in-frame clones and drops some. This sample has hundreds of thousands of clones, with approximately 96% found just once. This CDR3 has 14 amino acids. In germline, CDR1 is MDHEN, CDR2 SYDVKM. V lost 5 bases, J lost 5 bases, and 13 bases lay in between. The chain uses TRBV28 and TRBJ1-5; the D is unclear. Sequencing used naive CD8+ T cells sorted from blood. The sequence came from a woman aged 25 to 39 in good health. CDR3 sequence: CASSLRSPDQPQHF. CDR3 coding DNA: TGTGCCAGCAGTCTTCGGTCTCCGGATCAGCCCCAGCATTTT.